A selection of T cell receptor beta chains follows, all from one sample in a study of cytomegalovirus exposure and HLA in healthy donors. Produced via immunoSEQ multiplex PCR; TCRdb's table is partial and in-frame only. The sample records around 91,000 clones, approximately 64% being singletons. Sequenced material: PBMCs. These receptors originate from a man in his 60s in good health and CMV-seronegative. CDR3s include the opening cysteine and the closing phenylalanine or tryptophan. The D gene is left open where the match is weak. Size values are once, few and many counts, or a class for expanded clones, and some rows have none.

CDR3 DNA | CDR3 protein | D gene | J gene | clone size | V gene
TGCGCCAGCAGCTTGGGGTCGGGCTACGAGCAGTACTTC | CASSLGSGYEQYF | NA | TRBJ2-7 | once | TRBV5-1
TGTGCCAGTAGTCCAGGGACATCTTCCTACGAGCAGTACTTC | CASSPGTSSYEQYF | NA | TRBJ2-7 | NA | TRBV19
TGTGCCAGCAGCTTAGCTACTAGTTCTGAGCAGTTCTTC | CASSLATSSEQFF | NA | TRBJ2-1 | once | TRBV7-9
TGCGCCAGCAGCTTGTGGGGACAGGGGGCAAGCACAGATACGCAGTATTTT | CASSLWGQGASTDTQYF | TRBD1 | TRBJ2-3 | NA | TRBV5-1
TGTGCCAGCAGCTTCACGACTAGCGGGGTTGTCAATGAGCAGTTCTTC | CASSFTTSGVVNEQFF | TRBD2 | TRBJ2-1 | NA | TRBV9
TGTGCCAGCAGCACGATCCCGGATAGGAGGTATACGCAGTATTTT | CASSTIPDRRYTQYF | NA | TRBJ2-3 | NA | TRBV21-1
TGTGCCAGCAGCTTTGGGAGCCCAGGCACCGGGGAGCTGTTTTTT | CASSFGSPGTGELFF | NA | TRBJ2-2 | once | TRBV5-6
TGCGCCAGCAGCCCCGAGGCGTTCACAGATACGCAGTATTTT | CASSPEAFTDTQYF | NA | TRBJ2-3 | few | TRBV5-1
TGTGCCAGCAGTGACGACGGACAGCACAATGAGCAGTTCTTC | CASSDDGQHNEQFF | NA | TRBJ2-1 | NA | TRBV6-1
TGCGCCAGCAGCTTGACCCCTGGGGACAGGGTCGCCAAAAACATTCAGTACTTC | CASSLTPGDRVAKNIQYF | TRBD1 | TRBJ2-4 | NA | TRBV5-1
TGTGCCAGCAGGGTTCTGGGGGCTCCCTACGAGCAGTACTTC | CASRVLGAPYEQYF | NA | TRBJ2-7 | NA | TRBV28
TGTGCCAGCAGTTCCAAGGCGGGGAGTTACAATGAGCAGTTCTTC | CASSSKAGSYNEQFF | NA | TRBJ2-1 | NA | TRBV6-5
TGCGCCAGCAGACAGGACAGGGTGCGAGAGACCCAGTACTTC | CASRQDRVRETQYF | TRBD1 | TRBJ2-5 | NA | TRBV5-1
TGTGCCAGCAGCCAAGCCTCCACAGGGTTAGCCTACGAGCAGTACTTC | CASSQASTGLAYEQYF | NA | TRBJ2-7 | NA | TRBV5-4
TGTGCCAGCAGCTCGAAGCGGGGCCCTTACAATGAGCAGTTCTTC | CASSSKRGPYNEQFF | TRBD2 | TRBJ2-1 | NA | TRBV7-2
TGTGCCGGCAGCGCCGATAGGAGAGCGGGATCGGGCTTC | CAGSADRRAGSGF | TRBD2 | TRBJ2-7 | once | TRBV7-6
TGTTCCAGCAGCTTAGCGATGGCCGGAGGAGAGACCCAGTACTTC | CSSSLAMAGGETQYF | NA | TRBJ2-5 | NA | TRBV7-9
TGCAGCGTCGAGACAGGGGCCAGCTCTGGAAACACCATATATTTT | CSVETGASSGNTIYF | TRBD1 | TRBJ1-3 | few | TRBV29-1
TGTGCCAGCAGTGCCGACAGGTTGAACACTGAAGCTTTCTTT | CASSADRLNTEAFF | NA | TRBJ1-1 | few | TRBV6-1
TGTGCCAGCAGCTTGGTAGGGGGCGGTTTTGAAAAACTGTTTTTT | CASSLVGGGFEKLFF | TRBD1 | TRBJ1-4 | NA | TRBV5-4
TGTGCCAGCAGAACTCCCTCGGGGACTGAAGCTTTCTTT | CASRTPSGTEAFF | NA | TRBJ1-1 | few | TRBV6-5
TGCGCCAGCAGCTTGACCGGGACAGGGGGTAGCAATGAGCAGTTCTTC | CASSLTGTGGSNEQFF | TRBD1 | TRBJ2-1 | NA | TRBV5-1
TGTGCCAGCGGTAGCCCCTATGGCTACACCTTC | CASGSPYGYTF | NA | TRBJ1-2 | NA | TRBV28
TGTGCCAGTAGTATACCCGATCAGCCCCAGCATTTT | CASSIPDQPQHF | NA | TRBJ1-5 | NA | TRBV19
TGTGCCAGCAGTACCGGAGGGTTAGCCAAAAACATTCAGTACTTC | CASSTGGLAKNIQYF | NA | TRBJ2-4 | NA | TRBV7-9
TGTGCCAGTAGTCCATCGGGTAGATGGGGGGGTGGCACTGAAGCTTTCTTT | CASSPSGRWGGGTEAFF | NA | TRBJ1-1 | few | TRBV19
TGTGCCAGCAGCCCGACGACTAAAGATTTCACAGATACGCAGTATTTT | CASSPTTKDFTDTQYF | NA | TRBJ2-3 | NA | TRBV5-6
TGTGCCAGCTCACTTCGGACAGGGGGCGTGGATCAGCCCCAGCATTTT | CASSLRTGGVDQPQHF | TRBD1 | TRBJ1-5 | NA | TRBV18
TGTGCCAGCACGTCGGTTTCCGGCTATGGCTACACCTTC | CASTSVSGYGYTF | NA | TRBJ1-2 | NA | TRBV2
TGTGCCAGCAGTCCTACCGGGCGGAGGGAGCAGTACTTC | CASSPTGRREQYF | NA | TRBJ2-7 | NA | TRBV6-6
TGTGCCAGCCATCGCCAGGGAGGGACTGAAGCTTTCTTT | CASHRQGGTEAFF | NA | TRBJ1-1 | few | TRBV7-2
TGTGCCAGCTCGTTCAGTACGGTGGAGGAGACCCAGTACTTC | CASSFSTVEETQYF | NA | TRBJ2-5 | few | TRBV18
TGTGCCAGCAGCTCCGGGACTCAATATGGCTACACCTTC | CASSSGTQYGYTF | NA | TRBJ1-2 | NA | TRBV5-6
TGTGCCAGCAGCTTAGGGCTTCCAACTGTTGGTGGCTATGGCTACACCTTC | CASSLGLPTVGGYGYTF | NA | TRBJ1-2 | many | TRBV13
TGTGCCAGCAGGCCGCTTAGGGGGTCACCCCTCCACTTT | CASRPLRGSPLHF | NA | TRBJ1-6 | few | TRBV6-5
TGTGCCAGCAGCTTGGCCTACCGGGCCTACGAGCAGTACTTC | CASSLAYRAYEQYF | NA | TRBJ2-7 | few | TRBV5-5
TGTTCCAGCAGCATATCTAGCGGCCCCGGACAAGAGACCCAGTACTTC | CSSSISSGPGQETQYF | TRBD2 | TRBJ2-5 | few | TRBV7-3
TGTGCCAGCAGCTACGGGGGGGCCGAAGATACGCAGTATTTT | CASSYGGAEDTQYF | TRBD2 | TRBJ2-3 | NA | TRBV5-8
TGTGCCAGTAGTATCGGGGTCTCACCCCTCCACTTT | CASSIGVSPLHF | NA | TRBJ1-6 | NA | TRBV19
TGCGCCAGCAGCCAAGATCTACAGGGGCAGGGGAATTCACCCCTCCACTTT | CASSQDLQGQGNSPLHF | TRBD1 | TRBJ1-6 | NA | TRBV4-1